This entry lists 19 T cell receptor beta chains sequenced from one sample in a study of T-cell reconstitution after alpha-beta-depleted transplantation in children. The library targeted TCRbeta and was prepared with unique molecular identifiers. TCRdb used MiXCR to reprocess the PCR reads, holding one entry per CDR3 protein. The data show hundreds of thousands of distinct CDR3 sequences, with about 10% seen just once and around 2% held by the top ten. Material: PBMCs, obtained before TCRalphabeta/CD19-depleted stem cell transplant. These receptors came from a child aged 2 to 15 with inherited bone marrow failure, due to receive a stem cell transplant.

The CDR3 DNA follows: TGTGCCTTCCAACCCGGGACCGCTGGAAACACCATATATTTT. Encoded protein: CAFQPGTAGNTIYF. The chain carries TRBV30 and TRBJ1-3; D might be TRBD1 (5 bases). V gave up 7 bases and J gave up 2 bases, with 15 bases separating them. This CDR3 region has 14 residues. In germline, CDR1 is GTSNPN, CDR2 SVGIG (reference sequence).

This clonotype has at least ten counts. CDR3 DNA: TGTGCCAGCAGTTTGTCGGGACAGGGGCCCTATGGCTACACCTTC. The encoded protein is CASSLSGQGPYGYTF. The chain carries TRBV27 and TRBJ1-2; 10 nucleotides match TRBD1. The J segment lost 4 bases and the V segment lost 3 bases, leaving 5 bases of the junction unmatched. Germline lookup yields CDR1 MNHEY and CDR2 SMNVEV (reference sequence). The CDR3 is 15 amino acids.

This chain uses TRBV4-1 with TRBJ2-7; TRBD1 agrees at 7 bases. The V segment lost 0 bases and the J segment 4 bases; nucleotides outside the gene matches: 9. This CDR3 is 16 amino acids long. The germline CDR1 and CDR2 sequences are MGHRA and YSYEKL. The CDR3 coding sequence is TGCGCCAGCAGCCAAGATGCGAGGGGGCGGGTTTACGAGCAGTACTTC. The encoded protein is CASSQDARGRVYEQYF.

The chain recombines TRBV12-3 or TRBV12-4 with TRBJ1-5, with D possibly being TRBD1 (5 bases). V shed 5 bases and J shed 5 bases, with 25 bases lying between them. The CDR3 spans 18 residues. CDR3 bases: TGTGCCAGCAGTGGGGGAGCGGGAAGTCGTATGTGGGATCAGCCCCAGCATTTT. It translates to CASSGGAGSRMWDQPQHF.

This clonotype was counted many times. The rearrangement links TRBV5-1 to TRBJ2-1, with D possibly matching TRBD2 (5 bases). Germline CDR1 SGHRS, CDR2 YFSETQ. The V end lost 1 base, the J end lost 2 bases, and 7 bases lay between the germline ends. This CDR3 spans 14 amino acids. This chain's CDR3 is CASSLFGAYNEQFF. CDR3 sequence (DNA): TGCGCCAGCAGCTTGTTCGGGGCCTACAATGAGCAGTTCTTC.

For this clonotype: A clone one base away is much larger, so this may be a read error. The rearrangement links TRBV29-1 to TRBJ2-2; no reliable D call. CDR3 size: 12 residues. Trimming shortened V by 4 bases and J by 6 bases, and 9 bases separated the two germline ends. Looked up from germline, CDR1 is SQVTM and CDR2 is ANQGSEA. The CDR3 sequence: CSVVQAAGELFF. The DNA for the CDR3 is TGCAGCGTTGTTCAGGCGGCCGGGGAGCTGTTTTTT.

On this clonotype itself: This clone may be a read error of a much larger clone one base away. The chain combines TRBV20-1 with TRBJ1-4; 7 bases agree with TRBD1. Losses at the gene ends were 0 bases for V and 5 bases for J; bases not matched to a gene: 18. The CDR3 extends over 19 amino acids. Germline V gene lookup returns CDR1 DFQATT and CDR2 SNEGSKA (reference sequence). CDR3: CSAREAGTVRGGRNEKLFF. CDR3 DNA sequence: TGCAGTGCTAGAGAGGCCGGGACAGTAAGGGGGGGACGCAATGAAAAACTGTTTTTT.

This clonotype was seen ten or more times. V usage is TRBV4-3 and J usage is TRBJ2-1; maybe TRBD2 (6 bases). Trimming took 1 base from V and 5 from J, leaving 15 bases between them. The germline gives CDR1 LGHNA, CDR2 YSLEER. This CDR3 has 16 residues. CDR3 sequence reads: CASSQAVASVNNEQFF. In DNA, the CDR3 is TGCGCCAGCAGCCAAGCGGTTGCTAGCGTAAACAATGAGCAGTTCTTC.

This clonotype was detected ten times or more. The V and J genes are TRBV12-3 or TRBV12-4 and TRBJ2-4; D unclear. CDR3 length: 13 amino acids. Trimming left V 3 bases short and J 4 bases short, with 7 bases between. The CDR3, as DNA: TGTGCCAGCAGTTTGGAGTTAAAAAACATTCAGTACTTC. Protein: CASSLELKNIQYF.

The V gene is TRBV28, the J gene TRBJ1-1, with TRBD1 matching 11 bases. The germline CDR1 and CDR2 sequences are MDHEN and SYDVKM. Trimming took 4 bases from V and 2 from J; bases not matched to a gene: 3. The CDR3 has 15 residues. DNA for the CDR3: TGTGCCAGCAGTTCGGGGACAGGGGGTAACACTGAAGCTTTCTTT. Translating gives CASSSGTGGNTEAFF.

This clonotype was counted once. A much larger clone is a single base away; this may be a read error. The chain couples TRBV5-1 to TRBJ2-3; 11 nucleotides line up with TRBD2. Trimming removed 4 bases from V and 4 bases from J; junction bases left unmatched: 8. Germline-derived CDR1 and CDR2 are SGHRS and YFSETQ. The CDR3 spans 16 residues. Here the CDR3 DNA reads TGCGCCAGCAGCGAGGGACTAGCGGCAACTGCAGATACGCAGTATTTT. It translates to CASSEGLAATADTQYF.

A remark on this clonotype: This may be a read error, as it is one base from a much larger clone. The CDR3 spells CASSLTGWVSDTQYF. DNA of the CDR3: TGTGCCAGCAGCTTGACAGGGTGGGTGTCAGATACGCAGTATTTT. The chain couples TRBV7-2 to TRBJ2-3, with 7 bases lining up with TRBD1. Looked up from germline, CDR1 is SGHTA and CDR2 is FQGNSA. The CDR3 length is 15 residues. With 3 bases clipped from V and 4 bases from J, the junction kept 7 bases outside the gene matches. The complete variable domain, with remaining parts taken from reference TRBV7-2 and TRBJ2-3, reads GAGVSQSPSNKVTEKGKDVELRCDPISGHTALYWYRQSLGQGLEFLIYFQGNSAPDKSGLPSDRFSAERTGGSVSTLTIQRTQQEDSAVYLCASSLTGWVSDTQYFGPGTRLTVL.

This clonotype was counted ten times or more. The CDR3 here is CASSFPDRAGNTIYF. In DNA form, the CDR3 reads TGTGCCAGCAGCTTCCCGGACAGGGCGGGAAACACCATATATTTT. The chain joins TRBV11-2 to TRBJ1-3; 8 bases map to TRBD1. This CDR3 comprises 15 residues. J was trimmed by 4 bases and V by 3 bases; bases with no gene match: 5. The germline CDR1 and CDR2 sequences are SGHAT and FQNNGV.

This clonotype occurred many times. The V call is TRBV13, the J call TRBJ2-5; no firm D call. This CDR3 is built from 14 residues. The V end was cut by 0 bases, the J end by 5 bases, with 10 bases between. In germline, CDR1 is PRHDT, CDR2 FYEKMQ (reference sequence). This CDR3 reads CASSLGTSRETQYF. CDR3 coding DNA: TGTGCCAGCAGCTTAGGGACCTCTCGGGAGACCCAGTACTTC.

Many counts were recorded for this clonotype. The CDR3 nucleotides are TGTGCCAGCAGTTCAGCGGGAGAAGCCGGTGCGCAGTACTTC. Its translation is CASSSAGEAGAQYF. The chain recombines TRBV12-3 or TRBV12-4 with TRBJ2-7; TRBD2 aligns across 8 bases. The J segment lost 9 bases and the V segment lost 4 bases, leaving 11 bases of the junction unmatched. This CDR3 has 14 amino acids.

This clonotype was seen repeatedly, ten times or more. The chain has TRBV20-1 and TRBJ1-6, with D unclear. The length of the CDR3 is 15 residues. The germline CDR1 and CDR2 sequences are DFQATT and SNEGSKA (reference sequence). Trimming left V 5 bases short and J 8 bases short, with 19 bases between. CDR3 nucleotides: TGCAGTGCTCCTAAGTGGGTTGTTGCAGATTCACCCCTCCACTTT. Encoded protein: CSAPKWVVADSPLHF.

In its sample, this clonotype was seen many times. The CDR3 DNA follows: TGTGCCAGCAGCCAAGTCCCCATAAGCGGGAGCTCCTACGAGCAGTACTTC. Protein product: CASSQVPISGSSYEQYF. This chain links TRBV4-2 with TRBJ2-7; 8 bases are shared with TRBD2. Losses at the gene ends were 1 base for V and 0 bases for J; bases not matched to a gene: 8. Germline assignment: CDR1 LGHNA and CDR2 YNFKEQ. The CDR3 has 17 residues.

This clonotype was observed a few times. The chain links TRBV19 to TRBJ2-1, with TRBD2 identical over 7 bases. CDR1 is LNHDA and CDR2 is SQIVND in the germline V gene (reference sequence). CDR3 length: 16 residues. V lost 7 bases and J lost 0; bases outside the gene matches: 9. CDR3 nucleotides: TGTGCCAGTAAGCCCTATCTAGCGGACTCCTACAATGAGCAGTTCTTC. Residues: CASKPYLADSYNEQFF.

J is TRBJ2-1 and V is TRBV9, with a tentative D call TRBD2 (6 bases). Looked up from germline, CDR1 is SGDLS and CDR2 is YYNGEE. The CDR3 sequence is 15 residues long. The V end lost 3 bases, the J end lost 7 bases, and 17 bases lay between the germline ends. The chain's CDR3 is CASSAHSPGVNEQFF. The CDR3 nucleotides read TGTGCCAGCAGCGCCCACAGTCCGGGGGTAAATGAGCAGTTCTTC. Looking up the rest from reference TRBV9 and TRBJ2-1 gives the full variable domain: DSGVTQTPKHLITATGQRVTLRCSPRSGDLSVYWYQQSLDQGLQFLIQYYNGEERAKGNILERFSAQQFPDLHSELNLSSLELGDSALYFCASSAHSPGVNEQFFGPGTRLTVL.